This T cell receptor (beta chain) was retrieved from a study of shared clonotypes between healthy human individuals. Study in general: Used for every donor were three CD4 naive, three CD4 memory, two CD8 naive and one CD8 memory plate. Study-wide results and limits: The researchers took only blood, and tissue repertoires probably look different.

Some clones are missing from TCRdb's copy, which holds only in-frame ones; the method was immunoSEQ multiplex PCR. This repertoire shows roughly 2.5 million clones, more than 80% found once; its top ten account for about 0.13%. Subsets obtained from CD4+ cells comprised CD45RA+ naive and CD45RA-negative memory cells. Turning to this clone: The antigen is not known. This sample also contains other DNA sequences that code for the same CDR3.

CDR1 is LGHNA and CDR2 is YSLEER in the germline V gene. Trimming took 2 bases from V and 2 from J, leaving 11 bases between them. The CDR3 totals 15 residues. Sequencing input: naive CD4+ T cells sorted from blood. Subset: CD45RA+ positively selected. The TCR originated in a man aged 18 to 30 in good health. The chain combines TRBV4-3 with TRBJ2-3, with D possibly TRBD2 on 6 matching bases. CDR3 sequence reads: CASSQTSGDTDTQYF. The CDR3 DNA is TGCGCCAGCAGCCAAACTTCGGGGGACACAGATACGCAGTATTTT.